One and the same sample provided the 3 T cell receptor beta chains below, sequenced in a study of molecular identifiers for immune sequencing clone quantification. One entry per CDR3 protein, called by TCRdb with MiXCR from the PCR reads. The sample lists hundreds of thousands of distinct CDR3 sequences, about 23% seen once, with 0.74% in the top ten. Sample: naive CD8+ T cells from blood, with Jurkat cell RNA spiked in. Described subset: FACS-sorted CD8+CD4-CCR7+CD45RA+ naive T cells. Receptors were obtained from a human donor in good health. Some libraries in this study had Jurkat cell RNA spiked in.

This clonotype was detected only a few times. CDR3 coding DNA: TGTGCCAGCAGTTACGGATTGGGTCCCATGGAGGGACTTAACACTGAAGCTTTCTTT. This codes for CASSYGLGPMEGLNTEAFF. The chain has TRBV6-2 or TRBV6-3 and TRBJ1-1, with a weak D call TRBD1 (5 bases). Germline-derived CDR1 and CDR2 are MNHEY and SVGEGT. Trimming cost V 2 bases and J 2 bases, with 24 bases left between them. The CDR3 sequence is 19 residues long.

V usage is TRBV7-2 and J usage is TRBJ2-6; 12 bases are shared with TRBD1. Germline CDR1 SGHTA, CDR2 FQGNSA. The CDR3 totals 20 residues. J lost 1 base, V lost 3 bases, and 10 bases had no gene match. CDR3 residues: CASSLPIWDRGHSGANVLTF. DNA for the CDR3: TGTGCCAGCAGCTTGCCCATATGGGACAGGGGGCATTCTGGGGCCAACGTCCTGACTTTC. The complete variable domain, with remaining parts taken from reference TRBV7-2 and TRBJ2-6, reads GAGVSQSPSNKVTEKGKDVELRCDPISGHTALYWYRQSLGQGLEFLIYFQGNSAPDKSGLPSDRFSAERTGGSVSTLTIQRTQQEDSAVYLCASSLPIWDRGHSGANVLTFGAGSRLTVL.

This clonotype was observed a few times. This chain connects TRBV24-1 to TRBJ1-2; D is perhaps TRBD1 (5 bases). Germline V lookup: CDR1 KGHDR, CDR2 SFDVKD. The germline V and J ends were trimmed by 6 bases and 4 bases, with 11 bases remaining between them. This CDR3 region has 13 residues. This CDR3 is CATSYGAGYGYTF. For the CDR3, the DNA is TGTGCCACCAGTTACGGGGCTGGCTATGGCTACACCTTC.